This T cell receptor (beta chain) was found in a study of control samples from healthy donors and cancer patients. J lost 1 base, V lost 4 bases, and 7 bases had no gene match. The germline gives CDR1 SGHNT, CDR2 YYREEE (reference sequence). CDR3 length: 15 amino acids. Data came from immunoSEQ multiplex PCR; TCRdb stores just in-frame clones and leaves some out. This table holds about 170,000 clones, 75% to 95% found once. The sequence derives from a woman between 40 and 50 years old in good health. Sequencing was performed on blood. The chain has TRBV5-4 and TRBJ2-5; 7 bases fit TRBD1. The CDR3 DNA is TGTGCCAGCAGCGTGCCGGGACAGCTCCAAGAGACCCAGTACTTC. Translated: CASSVPGQLQETQYF.